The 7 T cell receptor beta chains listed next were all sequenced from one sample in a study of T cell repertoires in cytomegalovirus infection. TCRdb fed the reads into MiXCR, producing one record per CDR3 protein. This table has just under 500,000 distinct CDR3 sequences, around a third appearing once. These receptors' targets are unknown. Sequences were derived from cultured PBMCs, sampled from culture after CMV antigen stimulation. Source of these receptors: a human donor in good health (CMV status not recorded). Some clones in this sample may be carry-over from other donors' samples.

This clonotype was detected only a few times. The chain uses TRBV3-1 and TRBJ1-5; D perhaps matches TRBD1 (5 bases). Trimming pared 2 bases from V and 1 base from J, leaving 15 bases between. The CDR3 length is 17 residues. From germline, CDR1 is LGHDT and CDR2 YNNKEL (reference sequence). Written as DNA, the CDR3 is TGTGCCAGCAGCCAAAGGAGGGGAACGGCGAGCAATCAGCCCCAGCATTTT. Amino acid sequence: CASSQRRGTASNQPQHF.

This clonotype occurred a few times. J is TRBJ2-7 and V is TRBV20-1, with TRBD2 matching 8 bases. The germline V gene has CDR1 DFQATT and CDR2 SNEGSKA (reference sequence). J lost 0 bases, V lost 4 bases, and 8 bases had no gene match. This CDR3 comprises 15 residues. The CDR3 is CSATDSGSHSYEQYF. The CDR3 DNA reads TGCAGTGCTACTGACAGCGGGAGCCACTCCTACGAGCAGTACTTC.

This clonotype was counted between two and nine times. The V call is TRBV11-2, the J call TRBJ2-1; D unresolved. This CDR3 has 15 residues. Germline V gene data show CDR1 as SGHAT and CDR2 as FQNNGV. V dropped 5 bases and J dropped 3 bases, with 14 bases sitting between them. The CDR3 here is CASSPLESGYNEQFF. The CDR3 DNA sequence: TGTGCCAGCAGCCCCCTCGAATCCGGCTACAATGAGCAGTTCTTC.

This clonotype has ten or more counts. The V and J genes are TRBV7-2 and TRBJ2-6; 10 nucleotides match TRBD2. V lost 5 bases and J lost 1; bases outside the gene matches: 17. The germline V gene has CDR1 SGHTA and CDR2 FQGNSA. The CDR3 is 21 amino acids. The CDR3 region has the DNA TGTGCCAGCAGCCCATCGGGGCCAGCGGGAGGGCCAAGATCTGGGGCCAACGTCCTGACTTTC. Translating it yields CASSPSGPAGGPRSGANVLTF.

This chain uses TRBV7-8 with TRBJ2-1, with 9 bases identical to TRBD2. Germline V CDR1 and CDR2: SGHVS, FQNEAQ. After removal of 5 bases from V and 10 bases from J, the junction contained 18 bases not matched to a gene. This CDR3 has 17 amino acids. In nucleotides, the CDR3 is TGTGCCAGCAGCCTTGGGGGGTTTCTGGCTAGCGGGATCGAGCAGTTCTTC. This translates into CASSLGGFLASGIEQFF.

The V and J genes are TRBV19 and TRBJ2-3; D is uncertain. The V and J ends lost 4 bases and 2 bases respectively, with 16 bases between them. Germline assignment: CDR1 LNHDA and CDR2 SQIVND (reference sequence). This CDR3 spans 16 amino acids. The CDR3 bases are TGTGCCAGTAGTAGTCCTAGAACCAGGCCCACAGATACGCAGTATTTT. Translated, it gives CASSSPRTRPTDTQYF.

This CDR3 is CASSPTGLTGTQYF. The DNA of the CDR3 is TGTGCCAGCAGCCCGACCGGGCTAACGGGTACGCAGTATTTT. This chain links TRBV7-8 with TRBJ2-3; no clear D. Trimming took off 5 bases at V and 8 bases at J, with 17 bases between the two ends. This CDR3 is 14 amino acids long. In germline, CDR1 is SGHVS, CDR2 FQNEAQ.